Below, 20 T cell receptor beta chains from the same sample are listed, as sequenced in a study of blood T cell repertoires in COVID-19. Generated by immunoSEQ multiplex PCR, the TCRdb table keeps only in-frame clones and is missing some. Of almost 400,000 clones in the sample, about 87% were seen once. The specimen sequenced was peripheral blood. Receptors originate from a woman aged 55-75 years with COVID-19, enrolled during active disease.

The rearrangement joins TRBV6-6 to TRBJ1-5; TRBD1 aligns across 10 bases. The CDR3 spans 14 residues. Trimming at V came to 6 bases and at J to 2 bases, leaving 1 base not matched to a gene. Germline V lookup: CDR1 MNHNY, CDR2 SVGAGI (reference sequence). CDR3 in DNA: TGTGCCAGCAGAGGACAGGGGGGCAATCAGCCCCAGCATTTT. Its translation: CASRGQGGNQPQHF.

V and J are TRBV18 and TRBJ2-3; D not certain. The CDR3 runs to 13 residues. Trimming took 3 bases from V and 4 from J, leaving 8 bases between them. Germline V CDR1 and CDR2: KGHSH, LQKENI. The CDR3, as DNA: TGTGCCAGCTCACCTTCCGAGGCAGATACGCAGTATTTT. This gives the protein CASSPSEADTQYF. The full variable domain, in which reference TRBV18 and TRBJ2-3 provide the parts outside the CDR3, is NAGVMQNPRHLVRRRGQEARLRCSPMKGHSHVYWYRQLPEEGLKFMVYLQKENIIDESGMPKERFSAEFPKEGPSILRIQQVVRGDSAAYFCASSPSEADTQYFGPGTRLTVL.

V gene TRBV10-1 combines with J gene TRBJ2-7, with TRBD2 as a possible D gene (7 bases). Per the germline V gene, CDR1 is WNHNN and CDR2 is SYGVQD (reference sequence). Between the trimmed V and J ends, which lost 1 base and 2 bases, there was a span of 9 bases. The CDR3 runs 14 residues. The CDR3 region has the DNA TGCGCCAGCAGTGAGTACGGGGGGCCCTACGAGCAGTACTTC. Translation: CASSEYGGPYEQYF.

This clone appeared a single time. The rearrangement uses TRBV4-1 and TRBJ1-1; 9 bases are shared with TRBD1. The CDR3 sequence is 13 residues long. V was clipped by 8 bases and J by 1 base; unmatched bases: 2. Germline values: CDR1 MGHRA, CDR2 YSYEKL. The CDR3 protein is CASSGQGNTEAFF. CDR3 nucleotides: TGCGCCAGCTCGGGACAGGGGAACACTGAAGCTTTCTTT.

This clone was seen just once. The chain has TRBV7-2 and TRBJ1-2; 12 bases are shared with TRBD1. This CDR3 contains 18 residues. The V gene's germline CDR1 is SGHTA and CDR2 FQGNSA. With V trimmed by 5 bases and J by 4 bases, 14 bases remained unmatched. CDR3 DNA sequence: TGTGCCAGCAGCCCCCGTCCCGGGACAGGGGGCACGAGCTATGGCTACACCTTC. As protein: CASSPRPGTGGTSYGYTF.

This chain joins TRBV19 and TRBJ1-2, with D maybe TRBD1 (6 bases). This CDR3 is built from 13 residues. The ends were cut back, 8 bases at V and 2 bases at J, with 12 bases in the middle. The V gene's germline CDR1 is LNHDA and CDR2 SQIVND (reference sequence). In DNA form, the CDR3 reads TGTGCCAGTCGGACAGCCCTCAACTATGGCTACACCTTC. Translating it yields CASRTALNYGYTF.

The chain has TRBV6-5 and TRBJ1-6; TRBD1 agrees at 9 bases. This CDR3 is built from 15 residues. The germline gives CDR1 MNHEY, CDR2 SVGAGI. With 7 bases clipped from V and 9 bases from J, the junction kept 10 bases outside the gene matches. The CDR3 DNA reads as TGTGCCAGCACCACCGGGACAGGGACGGGTTCACCCCTCCACTTT. Translation: CASTTGTGTGSPLHF.

J is TRBJ1-1 and V is TRBV3-1 (or the pseudogene TRBV3-2); D is unresolved. The CDR3 runs to 13 residues. Germline V CDR1 and CDR2: LGHDT, YNNKEL (reference sequence). The ends were cut back, 0 bases at V and 10 bases at J, with 12 bases in the middle. CDR3 residues: CASSQERVSRAFF. The CDR3 DNA follows: TGTGCCAGCAGCCAAGAGAGGGTCTCGAGAGCTTTCTTT.

The chain combines TRBV5-4 with TRBJ2-7, with unresolved D. The V end was cut by 2 bases, the J end by 4 bases, with 10 bases between. From germline, CDR1 is SGHNT and CDR2 YYREEE (reference sequence). The CDR3 is 13 residues long. CDR3: CASSLDLKYEQYF. In DNA, the CDR3 is TGTGCCAGCAGCTTAGACTTGAAATACGAGCAGTACTTC.

This clone was observed a few times. This rearrangement joins TRBV30 to TRBJ1-3, with D tentatively TRBD1 (6 bases). The V end lost 3 bases, the J end lost 0 bases, and 21 bases lay between the germline ends. Per germline, CDR1 GTSNPN and CDR2 SVGIG (reference sequence). This CDR3 comprises 18 residues. CDR3 protein: CAWRLRPGDAFSGNTIYF. The CDR3 DNA sequence: TGTGCCTGGAGACTCCGGCCAGGGGACGCTTTCTCTGGAAACACCATATATTTT.

The chain couples TRBV5-5 to TRBJ2-1; D perhaps matches TRBD1 (6 bases). CDR1 is SGHKS, CDR2 YYEKEE, per germline (reference sequence). V was trimmed by 5 bases and J by 6 bases, leaving 18 bases between them. This CDR3 comprises 15 residues. Here the CDR3 reads CASRSRDTLFNEQFF. The CDR3 DNA reads as TGTGCCAGCAGGAGCCGGGACACCCTTTTCAATGAGCAGTTCTTC.

The chain couples TRBV5-1 to TRBJ1-1, with D tentatively TRBD1 (5 bases). This CDR3 spans 11 amino acids. CDR1 is SGHRS, CDR2 YFSETQ, per germline. The V end was cut by 5 bases, the J end by 8 bases, with 10 bases between. As DNA, the CDR3 is TGCGCCAGCAGAGGGCAGGGAGAAGCTTTCTTT. It is translated as CASRGQGEAFF. The full variable domain, its missing parts supplied by reference TRBV5-1 and TRBJ1-1, is KAGVTQTPRYLIKTRGQQVTLSCSPISGHRSVSWYQQTPGQGLQFLFEYFSETQRNKGNFPGRFSGRQFSNSRSEMNVSTLELGDSALYLCASRGQGEAFFGQGTRLTVV.

This sequence joins TRBV4-1 and TRBJ2-7; TRBD1 is a possible D gene (5 bases). V was cut by 2 bases and J by 0 bases, with 11 bases left in between. Germline CDR1 and CDR2: MGHRA and YSYEKL. CDR3 length: 15 amino acids. CDR3 residues: CASSQMTASSYEQYF. DNA for the CDR3: TGCGCCAGCAGCCAAATGACAGCAAGCTCCTACGAGCAGTACTTC.

The genes are TRBV2 and TRBJ1-2, with D perhaps matching TRBD1 (5 bases). V was clipped by 6 bases and J by 4 bases, with 9 bases between them. CDR3 length: 12 residues. CDR1 is SNHLY, CDR2 FYNNEI, per germline. CDR3 protein: CASRAGIYGYTF. The CDR3 nucleotides read TGTGCCAGCAGGGCAGGGATCTATGGCTACACCTTC.

The V and J genes are TRBV27 and TRBJ1-1; D not certain. The germline V gene has CDR1 MNHEY and CDR2 SMNVEV (reference sequence). V was cut by 2 bases and J by 5 bases, with 9 bases left in between. This CDR3 region has 13 residues. The CDR3 DNA is TGTGCCAGCAGTTTAGTCCGGAGGACTGAAGCTTTCTTT. It is translated as CASSLVRRTEAFF.

Of note for this clone: Other nucleotide sequences in the sample specify the same CDR3. The gene calls are TRBV9 and TRBJ1-5; D call uncertain. CDR1 and CDR2 from the germline V gene are SGDLS and YYNGEE. Trimming took 0 bases from V and 2 from J, leaving 6 bases between them. The CDR3 is 14 amino acids. CDR3 in DNA: TGTGCCAGCAGCGTAGGGCAGGGCAATCAGCCCCAGCATTTT. It is translated as CASSVGQGNQPQHF.

The CDR3 sequence is CASSPSIGVSDTEAFF. CDR3 in DNA: TGTGCCAGCTCACCAAGTATAGGGGTAAGCGACACTGAAGCTTTCTTT. This rearrangement joins TRBV18 to TRBJ1-1; tentatively, D is TRBD1 (5 bases). Germline loops: CDR1 KGHSH, CDR2 LQKENI. Trimming took 2 bases from V and 3 from J, leaving 16 bases between them. CDR3 length: 16 amino acids.

The chain employs TRBV3-1 (or the pseudogene TRBV3-2) and TRBJ1-5; no clear D. V lost 1 base, J lost 2 bases, and 12 bases lay in between. Germline V lookup: CDR1 LGHDT, CDR2 YNNKEL (reference sequence). This CDR3 region has 16 residues. In nucleotides, the CDR3 is TGTGCCAGCAGCCAAGGTCGGGGTTATGGCAATCAGCCCCAGCATTTT. Protein product: CASSQGRGYGNQPQHF.

The rearrangement joins TRBV6-6 to TRBJ2-7; D gene unclear. Per the germline V gene, CDR1 is MNHNY and CDR2 is SVGAGI (reference sequence). The CDR3 runs to 14 residues. Between the trimmed V and J ends, which lost 0 bases and 2 bases, there was a span of 8 bases. CDR3 sequence reads: CASSYSAGAYEQYF. In DNA, the CDR3 is TGTGCCAGCAGTTACTCGGCCGGAGCCTACGAGCAGTACTTC.

The chain is built from TRBV7-9 and TRBJ2-3; 7 bases map to TRBD2. CDR1 is SEHNR and CDR2 is FQNEAQ in the germline V gene (reference sequence). With V trimmed by 2 bases and J by 2 bases, 4 bases remained unmatched. CDR3 length: 15 amino acids. The CDR3 nucleotides read TGTGCCAGCAGCTTACCTAGCGGATACACAGATACGCAGTATTTT. It yields the protein CASSLPSGYTDTQYF.